These 22 T cell receptor beta chains were sequenced from one sample in a study of T-cell memory formation after mild COVID-19. TCRdb re-analysed the 5' RACE reads in MiXCR, keeping a single row per CDR3 protein. The repertoire holds some 350,000 distinct CDR3 sequences, with approximately 15% as singletons. Input material: PBMCs or a T cell subset sorted from them (not recorded which). The receptor source for this set is a man younger than 35 who had mild COVID-19 (a few samples of this study predate the infection). Cell type and time point are not known.

This clonotype was picked up many times. The chain has TRBV20-1 and TRBJ2-7, with D hard to call. Germline assignment: CDR1 DFQATT and CDR2 SNEGSKA (reference sequence). V was clipped by 1 base and J by 0 bases, with 7 bases between them. CDR3 length: 13 amino acids. The DNA for the CDR3 is TGCAGTGCTAGAGGGTCAAGCTCCTACGAGCAGTACTTC. Its protein is CSARGSSSYEQYF.

The chain uses TRBV7-3 and TRBJ2-3; the D gene could be TRBD1 or TRBD2 (5 bases each). The ends were cut back, 8 bases at V and 4 bases at J, with 19 bases in the middle. CDR1 is SGHTA, CDR2 FQGTGA, per germline. The CDR3 consists of 15 residues. Written as DNA, the CDR3 is TGTGCCAGCGCCCTTTCCGGGACCCAGGCAGATACGCAGTATTTT. Its protein is CASALSGTQADTQYF.

This clonotype was found a few times. This chain joins TRBV9 and TRBJ2-3; TRBD1 matches at 8 bases. With V trimmed by 2 bases and J by 3 bases, 2 bases remained unmatched. This CDR3 spans 14 amino acids. CDR1 and CDR2 (germline): SGDLS, YYNGEE. CDR3 residues: CASSVDRATDTQYF. The CDR3 DNA sequence: TGTGCCAGCAGCGTGGACAGGGCGACAGATACGCAGTATTTT.

The rearrangement links TRBV9 to TRBJ1-2; possible D gene TRBD1, 6 bases. Germline V gene lookup returns CDR1 SGDLS and CDR2 YYNGEE. Between the trimmed V and J ends, which lost 0 bases and 2 bases, there was a span of 17 bases. The CDR3 is 17 amino acids. The CDR3 DNA is TGTGCCAGCAGCGTAGTCAGAGACACAGGGCCAAACTATGGCTACACCTTC. Its translation: CASSVVRDTGPNYGYTF.

As regards this clonotype: Possible read error: a much larger clone is one base away. This rearrangement joins TRBV28 to TRBJ2-2, with unresolved D. This CDR3 is 12 amino acids long. The germline gives CDR1 MDHEN, CDR2 SYDVKM. The V gene lost 6 bases and the J gene lost 6 bases, with 8 bases spanning the gap. Here the CDR3 reads CASSPQSGELFF. As DNA, the CDR3 is TGTGCCAGCAGCCCTCAATCCGGGGAGCTGTTTTTT.

V usage is TRBV5-5 and J usage is TRBJ2-7; unclear D gene. There are 13 residues in the CDR3. V lost 4 bases and J lost 6, with 14 bases in between. Germline CDR1 SGHKS, CDR2 YYEKEE (reference sequence). CDR3 sequence reads: CASSKPYLGEQYF. CDR3 DNA: TGTGCCAGCAGCAAGCCTTACCTCGGCGAGCAGTACTTC.

The genes are TRBV5-1 and TRBJ2-3; TRBD2 is a possible D gene (6 bases). V was clipped by 3 bases and J by 3 bases, with 11 bases between them. Germline V lookup: CDR1 SGHRS, CDR2 YFSETQ. This CDR3 is built from 14 residues. CDR3 residues: CASSSGGETDTQYF. The CDR3 nucleotides are TGCGCCAGCAGCTCCGGCGGGGAAACAGATACGCAGTATTTT.

This clonotype was seen many times. V and J are TRBV12-3 or TRBV12-4 and TRBJ1-1; weak D call: TRBD1 (6 bases). V was trimmed by 5 bases and J by 11 bases, leaving 12 bases between them. The CDR3 length is 11 residues. The CDR3 protein is CASSDGRGAFF. The CDR3 bases are TGTGCCAGCAGTGACGGTAGGGGGGCTTTCTTT.

This chain joins TRBV7-2 and TRBJ2-3, with a weak D call TRBD1 (6 bases). The V gene lost 3 bases and the J gene lost 2 bases, with 12 bases spanning the gap. Germline CDR1 reads SGHTA; CDR2 reads FQGNSA. The CDR3 loop spans 15 amino acids. This CDR3 reads CASSLGAAPTDTQYF. CDR3 DNA: TGTGCCAGCAGCTTGGGGGCGGCCCCCACAGATACGCAGTATTTT.

In this sample, this clonotype turned up many times. The V call is TRBV7-2, the J call TRBJ1-4; D not resolved. This CDR3 region has 14 residues. Germline lookup yields CDR1 SGHTA and CDR2 FQGNSA. Trimming shortened V by 5 bases and J by 6 bases, and 13 bases separated the two germline ends. CDR3: CASSNQKGHEKLFF. CDR3 sequence (DNA): TGTGCCAGCAGCAACCAGAAAGGGCATGAAAAACTGTTTTTT.

This clonotype was detected many times. The V call is TRBV5-5, the J call TRBJ2-1, with D perhaps matching TRBD1 (5 bases). CDR3 length: 13 amino acids. Looked up from germline, CDR1 is SGHKS and CDR2 is YYEKEE (reference sequence). V was shortened by 4 bases and J by 4 bases, with 9 bases between the two germline ends. CDR3 sequence reads: CASSIDRYNEQFF. The CDR3 coding sequence is TGTGCCAGCAGCATTGACAGATACAATGAGCAGTTCTTC.

This sequence joins TRBV3-1 and TRBJ2-1; TRBD1 agrees at 9 bases. The CDR3 covers 16 residues. J lost 6 bases, V lost 3 bases, and 9 bases had no gene match. The germline gives CDR1 LGHDT, CDR2 YNNKEL (reference sequence). CDR3 sequence reads: CASSHDDRGEGNEQFF. The CDR3 DNA reads TGTGCCAGCAGCCATGACGACAGGGGGGAAGGCAATGAGCAGTTCTTC.

This clonotype was seen a few times. The gene calls are TRBV28 and TRBJ2-7, with TRBD1 matching over 8 bases. Looked up from germline, CDR1 is MDHEN and CDR2 is SYDVKM. CDR3 length: 13 residues. The V gene end was trimmed by 7 bases and the J gene end by 6 bases; junction bases not matched to a gene: 8. In nucleotides, the CDR3 is TGTGCCAGCAATGCACAGGGGGTCTTCGAGCAGTACGTC. Protein product: CASNAQGVFEQYV.

The rearrangement uses TRBV5-1 and TRBJ1-1; 7 nucleotides agree with TRBD1. V shed 2 bases and J 1 base; nucleotides not matched to a gene: 2. Germline CDR1 SGHRS, CDR2 YFSETQ. The CDR3 runs to 14 residues. The CDR3 nucleotides read TGCGCCAGCAGCTTTGACAGGGAGAACACTGAAGCTTTCTTT. This codes for CASSFDRENTEAFF.

The genes are TRBV7-3 and TRBJ1-2; weak D call: TRBD1 (5 bases). This CDR3 contains 15 residues. From germline, CDR1 is SGHTA and CDR2 FQGTGA. Between the trimmed V and J ends, which lost 2 bases and 5 bases, there was a span of 15 bases. The CDR3 protein is CASSLSSGTPYGYTF. DNA of the CDR3: TGTGCCAGCAGCTTATCTTCCGGGACTCCGTATGGCTACACCTTC.

This clonotype has just a few counts. This chain connects TRBV9 to TRBJ2-2; TRBD2 is a possible D gene (6 bases). Germline-derived CDR1 and CDR2 are SGDLS and YYNGEE. CDR3 size: 16 residues. V lost 4 bases to trimming and J lost 0 bases, with 13 bases between them. CDR3 amino acids: CASSLWEVTNTGELFF. The DNA for the CDR3 is TGTGCCAGCAGCCTATGGGAGGTTACGAACACCGGGGAGCTGTTTTTT.

The chain is built from TRBV12-3 or TRBV12-4 and TRBJ1-1; 8 bases are shared with TRBD1. Losses at the gene ends were 5 bases for V and 11 bases for J; bases not matched to a gene: 10. This CDR3 has 13 amino acids. CDR3 sequence reads: CASSQQQGESAFF. CDR3 coding DNA: TGTGCCAGCAGTCAACAACAGGGGGAATCGGCTTTCTTT.

The rearrangement links TRBV2 to TRBJ2-3; D is possibly TRBD2 (6 bases). The germline V gene encodes CDR1 SNHLY and CDR2 FYNNEI. V was shortened by 9 bases and J by 4 bases, with 17 bases between the two germline ends. CDR3 length equals 14 residues. In nucleotides, the CDR3 is TGTGCCAGAACGACTAGATTCCCTCCAGATACGCAGTATTTT. It specifies CARTTRFPPDTQYF.

This chain joins TRBV19 and TRBJ1-5; D is undetermined. CDR3 length: 12 amino acids. Trimming took 3 bases from V and 4 from J, leaving 4 bases between them. Germline V gene sequence: CDR1 LNHDA, CDR2 SQIVND (reference sequence). Written as DNA, the CDR3 is TGTGCCAGTAGTATGGTTAATCAGCCCCAGCATTTT. Its protein is CASSMVNQPQHF.

The chain uses TRBV7-9 and TRBJ2-7; 8 nucleotides align to TRBD1. The CDR3 has 15 residues. From germline, CDR1 is SEHNR and CDR2 FQNEAQ (reference sequence). J gave up 3 bases and V 1 base, and 5 bases lay outside the gene matches. The CDR3 is CASSLGWTGSYEQYF. The CDR3 DNA reads TGTGCCAGCAGCTTAGGGTGGACAGGGAGCTACGAGCAGTACTTC.

The chain couples TRBV20-1 to TRBJ1-2; D gene uncertain. Trimming shortened V by 0 bases and J by 5 bases, and 13 bases separated the two germline ends. CDR3 size: 14 residues. The germline gives CDR1 DFQATT, CDR2 SNEGSKA (reference sequence). CDR3 bases: TGCAGTGCTAGAGATAGGAGGCTTGGGTATGGCTACACCTTC. It yields the protein CSARDRRLGYGYTF.

This clonotype has more than one count but fewer than ten. The chain couples TRBV28 to TRBJ1-1; no clear D gene. Germline V gives CDR1 MDHEN, CDR2 SYDVKM. V was trimmed by 8 bases and J by 7 bases, leaving 11 bases between them. The CDR3 length is 11 residues. For the CDR3, the DNA is TGTGCCAGCTATTGGAGTGGTGAAGCTTTCTTT. This gives the protein CASYWSGEAFF.